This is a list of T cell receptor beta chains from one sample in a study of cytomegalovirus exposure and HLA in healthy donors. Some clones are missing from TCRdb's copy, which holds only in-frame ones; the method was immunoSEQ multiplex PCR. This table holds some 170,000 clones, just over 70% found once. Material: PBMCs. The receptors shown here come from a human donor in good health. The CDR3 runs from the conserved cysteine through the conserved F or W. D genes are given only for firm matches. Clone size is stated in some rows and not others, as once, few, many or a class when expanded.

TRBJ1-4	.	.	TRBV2	TGTGCCAGCAGCCCCCGTCTCGCAACTAATGAAAAACTGTTTTTT	CASSPRLATNEKLFF
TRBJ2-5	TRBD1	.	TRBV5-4	TGTGCCAGCAGCCCCGGGACAGGAAAAGAGACCCAGTACTTC	CASSPGTGKETQYF
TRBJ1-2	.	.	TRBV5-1	TGCGCCAGCAGCTTGGTGTCGCAGGGCGAGGGGGTCTATGGCTACACCTTC	CASSLVSQGEGVYGYTF
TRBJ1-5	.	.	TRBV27	TGTGCCAGCAGTTTATCTGCCCTTCCCGGGCAGCCCCAGCATTTT	CASSLSALPGQPQHF
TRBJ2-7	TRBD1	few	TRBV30	TGTGCCGGGGACCCGGACAGGGTAATGGAGGGGTTC	CAGDPDRVMEGF
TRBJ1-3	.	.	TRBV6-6	TGTGCCAGCAGTTACCTGGGGAGTTCGGGTGGAAACACCATATATTTT	CASSYLGSSGGNTIYF
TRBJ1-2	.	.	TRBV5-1	TGCGCCAGCAGCTTGGGGGACAATAACTATGGCTACACCTTC	CASSLGDNNYGYTF
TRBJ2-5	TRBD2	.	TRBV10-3	TGTGCCATCAAGGCGGGGGTAGAAGAGACCCAGTACTTC	CAIKAGVEETQYF
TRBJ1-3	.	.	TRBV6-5	TGTGCCAGCACCCCATCGACAGGAGCTGGAAACACCATATATTTT	CASTPSTGAGNTIYF
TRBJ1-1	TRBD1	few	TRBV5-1	TGCGCCAGCACCCCGGGACAGTTGAACACTGAAGCTTTCTTT	CASTPGQLNTEAFF
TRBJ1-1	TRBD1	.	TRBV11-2	TGTGCCAGCAGCTCAAAAACTAATAGGGGGCTCGATGAAGCTTTCTTT	CASSSKTNRGLDEAFF
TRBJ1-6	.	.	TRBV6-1	TGTGCCACTACGGACTGGAATTCACCCCTCCACTTT	CATTDWNSPLHF
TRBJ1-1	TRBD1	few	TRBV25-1	TGTGCCAGCAGTGAAGGCAGGGGGCAGAACACTGAAGCTTTCTTT	CASSEGRGQNTEAFF
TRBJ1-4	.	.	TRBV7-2	TGTGCCAGCAGCTCATCGCGTGAAAAACTGTTTTTT	CASSSSREKLFF
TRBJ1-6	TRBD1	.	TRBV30	TGTGCCTGGATAAAAGGGACAGCTAATTCACCCCTCCACTTT	CAWIKGTANSPLHF
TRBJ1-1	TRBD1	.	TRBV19	TGTGCCAGTAGTTCCCAACAGGGGGTAACTGAAGCTTTCTTT	CASSSQQGVTEAFF
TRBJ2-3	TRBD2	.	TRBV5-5	TGTGCCAGCAGTTCACTAGCGGGGAGGCCCGCTAGCACAGATACGCAGTATTTT	CASSSLAGRPASTDTQYF
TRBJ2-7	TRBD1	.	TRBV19	TGTGCGGCGGCCGGGACAGGGAAGAGCTACGAGCAGTACTTC	CAAAGTGKSYEQYF
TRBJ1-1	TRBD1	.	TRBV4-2	TGTGCCAGCAGCCACGGACAGGGAATGAACACTGAAGCTTTCTTT	CASSHGQGMNTEAFF
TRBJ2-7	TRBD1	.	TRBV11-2	TGTGCCAGCAGATATAGCCAGGGACAGGGCTACGAGCAGTACTTC	CASRYSQGQGYEQYF
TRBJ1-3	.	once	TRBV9	TGTGCCAGCAGCCCCGTCTCTGGAAACACCATATATTTT	CASSPVSGNTIYF
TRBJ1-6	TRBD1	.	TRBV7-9	TGTGCCAGCAGCTTCTCCGGGACAGGTTCACCCCTCCACTTT	CASSFSGTGSPLHF
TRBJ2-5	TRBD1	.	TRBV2	TGTGCCAGCAGTGAACCCGGGACAGGTACCGGGACCCAGTACTTC	CASSEPGTGTGTQYF
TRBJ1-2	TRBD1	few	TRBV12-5	TGTGCTAGTGGACGTAACAGGGGGCTCTTATTTAACTATGGCTACACCTTC	CASGRNRGLLFNYGYTF
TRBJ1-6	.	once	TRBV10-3	TGTGCCATCAGTGAACAGGTGAATAATTCACCCCTCCACTTT	CAISEQVNNSPLHF
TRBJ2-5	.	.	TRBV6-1	TGTGCCAGCAGGGTTACAGGGCTTTGGGAGACCCAGTACTTC	CASRVTGLWETQYF
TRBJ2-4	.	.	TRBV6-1	TGTGCCAGCAGGAGGAGAGGGATGGAAAACATTCAGTACTTC	CASRRRGMENIQYF
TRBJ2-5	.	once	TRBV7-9	TGTTCCAGCAGCCAAATCCAAGAGACCCAGTACTTC	CSSSQIQETQYF
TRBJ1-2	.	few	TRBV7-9	TGTGCCAGCAGCTCTACCCGACGGGGGGACTATGGCTACACCTTC	CASSSTRRGDYGYTF